The 7 T cell receptor beta chains reported below all come from one sample, sequenced in a study of vaccination effects on CD4 cells after COVID-19. What these receptors recognize is not known. Sequenced by immunoSEQ multiplex PCR; TCRdb stores in-frame clones only, minus some. The sample consists of tens of thousands of clones, less than 70% of them appearing once. Antigen-specific CD4+ T cells were expanded (with viral peptide pools) by the ViraFEST assay ahead of sequencing. Culture proceeded for 10 days, and CD4+ T cells were then isolated. None of these healthy vaccinees had been infected with SARS-CoV-2 before vaccination. The specimen was CD4+ T cells from PBMCs cultured with HCoV-OC43 spike peptides, collected before COVID-19 vaccination. Subset meaning: HCoV-OC43 spike overlapping peptide pool stimulation. The receptors derive from a human donor who received a COVID-19 vaccine.

The rearrangement joins TRBV6-5 to TRBJ2-1; maybe TRBD1 (5 bases). Deletions cut 6 bases from V and 8 bases from J, with 20 bases between. The CDR3 totals 15 residues. Germline loops: CDR1 MNHEY, CDR2 SVGAGI. The CDR3 nucleotides are TGTGCCAGCAGCCGGGTCGACTCAGGGAACCATGAGCAGTTCTTC. This codes for CASSRVDSGNHEQFF.

This chain links TRBV6-1 with TRBJ2-1; TRBD1 agrees at 9 bases. The ends lost 4 bases at V and 8 bases at J; junction bases unmatched: 12. Germline CDR1 and CDR2: MNHNS and SASEGT. This CDR3 is built from 16 residues. CDR3 bases: TGTGCCAGCAGTGGTCTGGGACAGGGAGCGGGCGATGAGCAGTTCTTC. Protein: CASSGLGQGAGDEQFF.

The chain joins TRBV19 to TRBJ1-6; no firm D call. Germline CDR1 is LNHDA and CDR2 is SQIVND (reference sequence). There are 13 residues in the CDR3. With 2 bases removed from V and 14 bases from J, the gap between germline ends came to 13 bases. The CDR3 region has the DNA TGTGCCAGTAGTATAACCCTGCCCGAAACCCTCCACTTT. Its protein is CASSITLPETLHF.

The gene calls are TRBV7-9 and TRBJ2-3; 15 bases align to TRBD2. Per the germline V gene, CDR1 is SEHNR and CDR2 is FQNEAQ (reference sequence). J lost 1 base, V lost 5 bases, and 10 bases had no gene match. The CDR3 has 19 residues. CDR3 amino acids: CASSPPGLAGGGGTDTQYF. The CDR3, as DNA: TGTGCCAGCAGCCCCCCGGGACTAGCGGGGGGCGGCGGCACAGATACGCAGTATTTT.

This chain connects TRBV7-9 to TRBJ1-5; 9 bases are shared with TRBD1. Germline V lookup: CDR1 SEHNR, CDR2 FQNEAQ (reference sequence). V was pared by 5 bases and J by 7 bases, with 6 bases of the junction left unmatched. This CDR3 comprises 14 residues. The CDR3 loop is CASSGTGSEQPQHF. CDR3 coding DNA: TGTGCCAGCAGCGGGACAGGGTCCGAACAGCCCCAGCATTTT.

This chain joins TRBV4-1 and TRBJ1-2; 7 bases line up with TRBD1. The germline V gene has CDR1 MGHRA and CDR2 YSYEKL. V lost 4 bases, J lost 8 bases, and 7 bases stayed unmatched. The CDR3 length is 13 residues. In DNA, the CDR3 is TGCGCCAGCAGCCCGACAGGGCTAAAAGGCTACACCTTC. Encoded protein: CASSPTGLKGYTF.

This clone was seen a handful of times. The chain recombines TRBV28 with TRBJ2-7; D tentatively fits TRBD1 or TRBD2 (5 bases each). V lost 5 bases and J 2 bases, leaving 16 bases between the germline ends. The CDR3 runs to 15 residues. The germline CDR1 and CDR2 sequences are MDHEN and SYDVKM. CDR3 in amino acids: CASSPYWDAPYEQYF. The CDR3 DNA reads TGTGCCAGCAGTCCTTACTGGGACGCACCCTACGAGCAGTACTTC.